The 7 T cell receptor beta chains below all came from one sample that was sequenced in a study of T cell responses to AZD1222 COVID-19 vaccine. Some clones are missing from TCRdb's copy, which holds only in-frame ones; the method was immunoSEQ multiplex PCR. The data contain 120,000 or so clones, around 80% of them seen just once; the ten biggest clones take up 3.5% to 5.5%. The material sequenced was peripheral blood, taken on day 0 of AZD1222 vaccination. Source of these receptors: an adult in good health.

The chain couples TRBV15 to TRBJ2-5; maybe TRBD1 (6 bases). V lost 3 bases to trimming and J lost 2 bases, with 22 bases between them. The length of the CDR3 is 18 residues. Looked up from germline, CDR1 is LNHNV and CDR2 is YYDKDF (reference sequence). The CDR3 sequence is CATSRHPNRERAQETQYF. DNA of the CDR3: TGTGCCACCAGCAGGCATCCTAACAGGGAGAGGGCTCAAGAGACCCAGTACTTC.

The chain is built from TRBV12-5 and TRBJ2-3; possible D gene TRBD2, 5 bases. With 4 bases removed from V and 5 bases from J, the gap between germline ends came to 10 bases. This CDR3 is 13 amino acids long. Germline assignment: CDR1 LGHNT and CDR2 FRNRAP. This chain's CDR3 is CASGYDGKDTQYF. CDR3 nucleotides: TGTGCTAGTGGTTACGACGGGAAAGATACGCAGTATTTT.

The V and J genes are TRBV5-5 and TRBJ1-4; tentatively, D is TRBD1 (5 bases). Trimming pared 0 bases from V and 4 bases from J, leaving 13 bases between. This CDR3 has 16 residues. Germline assignment: CDR1 SGHKS and CDR2 YYEKEE (reference sequence). The CDR3 nucleotides are TGTGCCAGCAGCTTGGTTGTAACCGGGGGTAATGAAAAACTGTTTTTT. Its translation: CASSLVVTGGNEKLFF. The whole variable domain, remainder taken from reference TRBV5-5 and TRBJ1-4, is DAGVTQSPTHLIKTRGQQVTLRCSPISGHKSVSWYQQVLGQGPQFIFQYYEKEERGRGNFPDRFSARQFPNYSSELNVNALLLGDSALYLCASSLVVTGGNEKLFFGSGTQLSVL.

This clone appeared a few times. In the same sample, other DNA sequences code for this CDR3. The V call is TRBV14, the J call TRBJ2-6, with D possibly matching TRBD1 (5 bases). This CDR3 is built from 16 residues. The germline V gene has CDR1 SGHDN and CDR2 FVKESK. V gave up 1 base and J gave up 0 bases, with 7 bases separating them. CDR3 residues: CASSQGGYSGANVLTF. DNA of the CDR3: TGTGCCAGCAGCCAAGGGGGCTACTCTGGGGCCAACGTCCTGACTTTC. The full variable domain, rest sourced from reference TRBV14 and TRBJ2-6, is EAGVTQFPSHSVIEKGQTVTLRCDPISGHDNLYWYRRVMGKEIKFLLHFVKESKQDESGMPNNRFLAERTGGTYSTLKVQPAELEDSGVYFCASSQGGYSGANVLTFGAGSRLTVL.

The chain is built from TRBV7-2 and TRBJ1-4; no clear D. The germline V gene encodes CDR1 SGHTA and CDR2 FQGNSA. V lost 2 bases to trimming and J lost 6 bases, with 10 bases between them. The CDR3 has 14 residues. The CDR3 loop reads CASSLFGPDEKLFF. The CDR3 bases are TGTGCCAGCAGCTTATTCGGACCGGATGAAAAACTGTTTTTT.

V usage is TRBV5-1 and J usage is TRBJ1-1, with 9 bases matching TRBD1. V gave up 0 bases and J gave up 3 bases; unmatched junction bases: 3. Germline CDR1 and CDR2: SGHRS and YFSETQ. CDR3 size: 15 residues. The CDR3 region is CASSLGTGVDTEAFF. In DNA, the CDR3 is TGCGCCAGCAGCTTGGGGACAGGGGTCGACACTGAAGCTTTCTTT. Filled out from reference TRBV5-1 and TRBJ1-1, the complete variable domain reads KAGVTQTPRYLIKTRGQQVTLSCSPISGHRSVSWYQQTPGQGLQFLFEYFSETQRNKGNFPGRFSGRQFSNSRSEMNVSTLELGDSALYLCASSLGTGVDTEAFFGQGTRLTVV.

This clone has a handful of counts. The chain joins TRBV5-1 to TRBJ1-1, with 9 nucleotides matching TRBD1. With V trimmed by 4 bases and J by 4 bases, 5 bases remained unmatched. This CDR3 contains 14 residues. CDR1 SGHRS and CDR2 YFSETQ come from the germline V gene. The CDR3 spells CASSRQGEATEAFF. CDR3 in DNA: TGCGCCAGCAGCCGACAGGGGGAGGCCACTGAAGCTTTCTTT.